The clone carrying this TCR beta chain was observed a few times. The target antigen is unknown. TCRdb ran MiXCR on the reads and lists one entry per CDR3 protein. The sample has 70,000 or so distinct CDR3 sequences; less than 25% are singletons. These data are taken from a study of type 1 regulatory T cells. Study-level findings and limits: Tr1 cells had a more restricted TCR repertoire than non-Tr1 cells.

The CDR3 runs 16 residues. With 3 bases removed from V and 1 base from J, the gap between germline ends came to 13 bases. From germline, CDR1 is LGHDT and CDR2 YNNKEL (reference sequence). V usage is TRBV3-1 and J usage is TRBJ2-4, with D perhaps given as TRBD1 or TRBD2 (5 bases each). The specimen sequenced was cultured type 1 regulatory T (Tr1) cells, either the whole culture or a sorted fraction (not recorded which). This TCR was sampled from a human donor in good health. CDR3 loop: CASSQRGSVAKNIQYF. The CDR3 DNA reads as TGTGCCAGCAGCCAGAGGGGTAGCGTCGCCAAAAACATTCAGTACTTC.